These T cell receptor beta chains were read from a single sample in a study of CD8+ T cells in alopecia areata. Assay used: immunoSEQ multiplex PCR; TCRdb lists only in-frame clones, some missing. The sample lists 190,000 or so clones, about 60% occurring once. The starting material was CD8+ T cells sorted from blood, obtained at week 24, from a patient treated with tofacitinib. The source is a human donor with alopecia areata. The CDR3 runs from the conserved cysteine through the conserved F or W. Each record gives: clone size, D gene, J gene, V gene, CDR3 DNA, CDR3 protein. D genes are given only for firm matches. Expanded clones are given a class, and other clones once, few, many or no size at all.

NA | TRBD1 | TRBJ2-7 | TRBV9 | TGTGCCAGCAGCGCCGACAGGGGGCTCGACGAGCAGTACTTC | CASSADRGLDEQYF
few | TRBD2 | TRBJ2-1 | TRBV29-1 | TGCAGCGTAGAGCGGGGTCCCAATTACAATGAGCAGTTCTTC | CSVERGPNYNEQFF
NA | NA | TRBJ2-7 | TRBV10-3 | TGTGCCATCAGTGATGCAGGGATCGGCTACGAGCAGTACTTC | CAISDAGIGYEQYF
NA | NA | TRBJ2-1 | TRBV30 | TGTGCCTGGAGTCACTCGGGGGGCTGGGAGCAGTTCTTC | CAWSHSGGWEQFF
NA | NA | TRBJ2-2 | TRBV30 | TGTGCCTGGAGCGGCAGTCTCACCGGGGAGCTGTTTTTT | CAWSGSLTGELFF
NA | TRBD1 | TRBJ2-7 | TRBV5-1 | TGCGCCAGCAGCTACAGGGGGAACGAGCAGTACTTC | CASSYRGNEQYF
few | NA | TRBJ1-5 | TRBV30 | TGTGCCTGGAGTGACGGTGGGCCCCAGCATTTT | CAWSDGGPQHF
NA | NA | TRBJ2-5 | TRBV2 | TGTGCCAGCAGTGAAGTATGGCCAACCCAGTACTTC | CASSEVWPTQYF
NA | NA | TRBJ1-1 | TRBV29-1 | TGCAGCGTTCCAGATTACACTGAAGCTTTCTTT | CSVPDYTEAFF
NA | NA | TRBJ2-6 | TRBV27 | TGTGCCAGCAGTCAGACTTCTGGGGCCAACGTCCTGACTTTC | CASSQTSGANVLTF
NA | NA | TRBJ1-5 | TRBV7-8 | TGTGCCAGCAGCTTAGGTCAGAGCAATCAGCCCCAGCATTTT | CASSLGQSNQPQHF
few | NA | TRBJ1-1 | TRBV30 | TGTGCCTCCCTAGAGGCTCGAGCTTTCTTT | CASLEARAFF
NA | TRBD2 | TRBJ2-1 | TRBV11-2 | TGTGCCAGCAGCGGCCCAGGACTAGCGGGGGTCGGGCGGGAGCAGTTCTTC | CASSGPGLAGVGREQFF
few | TRBD1 | TRBJ2-7 | TRBV29-1 | TGCAGCGTTGAAGATCAGCTACAGGGGGAATACGAGCAGTACTTC | CSVEDQLQGEYEQYF
NA | NA | TRBJ2-2 | TRBV11-3 | TGTGCCAGCAGCCCTCGACAGGCGAACACCGGGGAGCTGTTTTTT | CASSPRQANTGELFF
NA | TRBD1 | TRBJ2-2 | TRBV29-1 | TGCAGCGGACGGACAGGGGGCACCGGGGAGCTGTTTTTT | CSGRTGGTGELFF
NA | TRBD1 | TRBJ2-5 | TRBV14 | TGTGCCAGCAGCCAAAGACAGGGACAAGAGACCCAGTACTTC | CASSQRQGQETQYF
NA | TRBD1 | TRBJ1-2 | TRBV7-9 | TGTGCCAGCAGCTCAACAGGGGTTAACTATGGCTACACCTTC | CASSSTGVNYGYTF
NA | NA | TRBJ1-2 | TRBV5-6 | TGTGCCAGCAGCTTGCTATACCTGGGGGGCTACACCTTC | CASSLLYLGGYTF
NA | NA | TRBJ2-5 | TRBV4-1 | TGCGCCAGCAGCCAAGCGGGGCTACAAGAGACCCAGTACTTC | CASSQAGLQETQYF
few | TRBD1 | TRBJ2-7 | TRBV13 | TGTGCCAGCAGCCAGGGGACAGGGATCCACGAGCAGTACTTC | CASSQGTGIHEQYF
NA | NA | TRBJ1-1 | TRBV30 | TGTGCCTGGTCTTGGTACACTGAAGCTTTCTTT | CAWSWYTEAFF
NA | NA | TRBJ2-5 | TRBV2 | TGTGCCAGCAGTGTCGGCGGGGCTAAAGAGACCCAGTACTTC | CASSVGGAKETQYF
NA | NA | TRBJ2-5 | TRBV4-1 | TGCGCCAGCAGCCAAGCCCGGCGGGACCGGGCAGAGACCCAGTACTTC | CASSQARRDRAETQYF
NA | NA | TRBJ2-5 | TRBV6-5 | TGTGCCAGCAGTTACGGTGACAGGAAAGAGACCCAGTACTTC | CASSYGDRKETQYF
NA | NA | TRBJ1-5 | TRBV29-1 | TGCAGCGTCCCCAGGGGAACCAATCAGCCCCAGCATTTT | CSVPRGTNQPQHF
NA | NA | TRBJ1-5 | TRBV5-1 | TGCGCCAGCAGCTGGAATCAGCCCCAGCATTTT | CASSWNQPQHF
NA | NA | TRBJ1-6 | TRBV27 | TGTGCCAGCAGTCAGCTTGGCCGGCCCCTCCACTTT | CASSQLGRPLHF
NA | NA | TRBJ1-2 | TRBV4-1 | TGCGCCAGCAGCCAAACCGGGGGCCGGGACTATGGCTACACCTTC | CASSQTGGRDYGYTF
few | TRBD1 | TRBJ1-5 | TRBV11-2 | TGTGCCAGTGGGACAGGACCCAATCAGCCCCAGCATTTT | CASGTGPNQPQHF
NA | NA | TRBJ1-1 | TRBV27 | TGTGCCAGCAGTGAAGTACCGGGACGGAGAAACACTGAAGCTTTCTTT | CASSEVPGRRNTEAFF
NA | NA | TRBJ2-3 | TRBV11-2 | TGTGCCAGCAGCTGGGGAGATACGCAGTATTTT | CASSWGDTQYF
NA | NA | TRBJ1-5 | TRBV2 | TGTGCCAGCACCGGCTCAAGCAATCAGCCCCAGCATTTT | CASTGSSNQPQHF
NA | NA | TRBJ2-7 | TRBV27 | TGTGCCAGCAGTTTTCAGGGGAGGGAGCAGTACTTC | CASSFQGREQYF
few | NA | TRBJ2-7 | TRBV7-2 | TGTGCCAGCAGCTTAGTTGCGAGCGGGCCTGGAATCGAGCAGTACTTC | CASSLVASGPGIEQYF
few | TRBD1 | TRBJ1-1 | TRBV29-1 | TGCAGCTCCGGGACAGGGGAAGCTTTCTTT | CSSGTGEAFF
few | NA | TRBJ1-2 | TRBV9 | TGTGCCAGCAGCGGAGAGACAGGCACTAACTATGGCTACACCTTC | CASSGETGTNYGYTF
NA | NA | TRBJ1-5 | TRBV4-1 | TGCGCCAGCAGCCCGAGCTTTTTGAAGCCCCAGCATTTT | CASSPSFLKPQHF
once | NA | TRBJ2-3 | TRBV29-1 | TGCAGCGTTGTTGCGAACCCTAGCACAGATACGCAGTATTTT | CSVVANPSTDTQYF
few | NA | TRBJ2-7 | TRBV29-1 | TGCAGCGTCAAAGGGGGGAGCTCCTACGAGCAGTACTTC | CSVKGGSSYEQYF
NA | TRBD1 | TRBJ2-4 | TRBV7-9 | TGTGCCAGCAGCTCGTCCAAGACAGGGGGAAACATTCAGTACTTC | CASSSSKTGGNIQYF
NA | TRBD1 | TRBJ2-7 | TRBV5-1 | TGCGCCAGCAGCCAAACAGGGGACTACGAGCAGTACTTC | CASSQTGDYEQYF
NA | NA | TRBJ1-1 | TRBV11-2 | TGTGCCAGCAGCTTCGGCACGAACACTGAAGCTTTCTTT | CASSFGTNTEAFF
few | NA | TRBJ2-5 | TRBV7-9 | TGTGCCAGCAGCTTTCGGCAGGGAGAGACCCAGTACTTC | CASSFRQGETQYF
NA | NA | TRBJ1-1 | TRBV9 | TGTGCCAGCAGCGCACCGGACGGGAACACTGAAGCTTTCTTT | CASSAPDGNTEAFF
few | TRBD2 | TRBJ2-1 | TRBV10-1 | TGCGCCCCCGGGCCGGGCCTAGCGGGGGGGCCGTTCAATGAGCAGTTCTTC | CAPGPGLAGGPFNEQFF
NA | NA | TRBJ1-1 | TRBV29-1 | TGCAGCGTTGAGGCCCCCGGGACTCTTAACACTGAAGCTTTCTTT | CSVEAPGTLNTEAFF
medium-sized | TRBD1 | TRBJ2-2 | TRBV7-9 | TGTGCCAGCAGCTTTCGAATGGGACAGACCACCGGGGAGCTGTTTTTT | CASSFRMGQTTGELFF
NA | NA | TRBJ1-1 | TRBV5-1 | TGCGCCAGCAGCTTGGAATTGGGTGAAGCTTTCTTT | CASSLELGEAFF
NA | NA | TRBJ1-5 | TRBV15 | TGTGCCACCAGCATGGATAGCAATCAGCCCCAGCATTTT | CATSMDSNQPQHF
NA | TRBD2 | TRBJ2-3 | TRBV13 | TGTGCCAGCAGCGAACTAGCGGGGGGTGATCTTAGCACAGATACGCAGTATTTT | CASSELAGGDLSTDTQYF